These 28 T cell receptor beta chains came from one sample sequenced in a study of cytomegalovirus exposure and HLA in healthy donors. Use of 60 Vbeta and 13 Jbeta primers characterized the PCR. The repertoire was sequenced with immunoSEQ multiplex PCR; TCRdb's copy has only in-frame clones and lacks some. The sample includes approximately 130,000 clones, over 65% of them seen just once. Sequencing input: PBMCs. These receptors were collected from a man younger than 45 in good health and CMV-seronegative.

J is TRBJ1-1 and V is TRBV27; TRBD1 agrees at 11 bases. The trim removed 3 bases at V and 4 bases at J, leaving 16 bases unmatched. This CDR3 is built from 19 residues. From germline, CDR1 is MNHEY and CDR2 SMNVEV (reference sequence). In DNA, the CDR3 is TGTGCCAGCAGTTTCGATCCCTGGCCTGGGACAGGGGGTGGCACTGAAGCTTTCTTT. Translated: CASSFDPWPGTGGGTEAFF.

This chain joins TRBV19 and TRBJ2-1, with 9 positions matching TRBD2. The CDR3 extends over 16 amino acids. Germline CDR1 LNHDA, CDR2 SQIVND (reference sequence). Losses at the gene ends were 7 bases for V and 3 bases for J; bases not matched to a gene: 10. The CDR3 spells CASTLTRLAVYNEQFF. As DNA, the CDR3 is TGTGCCAGTACCCTTACGAGACTAGCGGTCTACAATGAGCAGTTCTTC. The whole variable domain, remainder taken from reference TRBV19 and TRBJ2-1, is DGGITQSPKYLFRKEGQNVTLSCEQNLNHDAMYWYRQDPGQGLRLIYYSQIVNDFQKGDIAEGYSVSREKKESFPLTVTSAQKNPTAFYLCASTLTRLAVYNEQFFGPGTRLTVL.

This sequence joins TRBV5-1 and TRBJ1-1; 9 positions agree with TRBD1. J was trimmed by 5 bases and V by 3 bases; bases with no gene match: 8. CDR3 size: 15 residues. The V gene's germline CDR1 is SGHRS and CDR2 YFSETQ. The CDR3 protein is CASSSWDREGTEAFF. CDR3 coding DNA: TGCGCCAGCAGCTCCTGGGACAGGGAGGGTACTGAAGCTTTCTTT.

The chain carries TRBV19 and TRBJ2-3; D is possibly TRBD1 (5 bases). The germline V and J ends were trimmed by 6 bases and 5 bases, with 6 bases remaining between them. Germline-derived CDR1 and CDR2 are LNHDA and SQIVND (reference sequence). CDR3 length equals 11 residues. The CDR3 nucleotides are TGTGCCAGTAGAACAGGAGATACGCAGTATTTT. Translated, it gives CASRTGDTQYF.

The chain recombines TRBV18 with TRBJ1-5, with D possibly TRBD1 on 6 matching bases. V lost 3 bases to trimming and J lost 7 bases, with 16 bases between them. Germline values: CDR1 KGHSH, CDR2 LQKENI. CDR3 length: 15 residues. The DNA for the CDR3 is TGTGCCAGCTCACCCGGTAGGGGGTTGATCCAGCCCCAGCATTTT. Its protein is CASSPGRGLIQPQHF.

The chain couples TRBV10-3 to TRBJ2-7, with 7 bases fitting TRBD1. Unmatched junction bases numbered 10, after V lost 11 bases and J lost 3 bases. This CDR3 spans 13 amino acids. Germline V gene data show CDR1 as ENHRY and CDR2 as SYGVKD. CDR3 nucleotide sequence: TGTGCCTCTTACAGGGGTACAGGCTACGAGCAGTACTTC. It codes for CASYRGTGYEQYF.

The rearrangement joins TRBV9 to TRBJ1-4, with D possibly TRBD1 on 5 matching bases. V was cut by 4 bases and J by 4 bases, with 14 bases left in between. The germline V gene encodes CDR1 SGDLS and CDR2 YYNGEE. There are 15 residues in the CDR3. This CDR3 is CASSPRMGGNEKLFF. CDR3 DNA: TGTGCCAGCAGCCCCCGTATGGGGGGTAATGAAAAACTGTTTTTT.

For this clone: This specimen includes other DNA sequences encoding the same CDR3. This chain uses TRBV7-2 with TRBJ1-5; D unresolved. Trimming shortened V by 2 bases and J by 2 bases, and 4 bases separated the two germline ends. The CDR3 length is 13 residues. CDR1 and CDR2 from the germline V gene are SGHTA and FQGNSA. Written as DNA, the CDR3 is TGTGCCAGCAGCTTACCGGGCAATCAGCCCCAGCATTTT. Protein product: CASSLPGNQPQHF.

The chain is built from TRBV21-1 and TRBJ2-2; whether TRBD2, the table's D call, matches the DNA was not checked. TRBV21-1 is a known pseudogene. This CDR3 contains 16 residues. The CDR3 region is CASTHGTSPNTGELFF. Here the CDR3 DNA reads TGTGCCAGCACCCACGGGACTAGCCCCAACACCGGGGAGCTGTTTTTT.

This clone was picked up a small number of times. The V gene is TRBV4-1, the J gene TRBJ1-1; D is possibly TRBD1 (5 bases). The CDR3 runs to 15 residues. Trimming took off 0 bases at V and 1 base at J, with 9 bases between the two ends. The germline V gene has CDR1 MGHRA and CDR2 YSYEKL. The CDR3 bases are TGCGCCAGCAGCCAAGACATGGGGCAGAACACTGAAGCTTTCTTT. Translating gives CASSQDMGQNTEAFF.

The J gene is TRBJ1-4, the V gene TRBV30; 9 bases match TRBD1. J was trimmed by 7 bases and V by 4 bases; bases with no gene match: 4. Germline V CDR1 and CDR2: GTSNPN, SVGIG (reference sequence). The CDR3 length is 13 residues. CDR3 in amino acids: CAWTTGGGEKLFF. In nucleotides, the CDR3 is TGTGCCTGGACCACAGGGGGCGGTGAAAAACTGTTTTTT.

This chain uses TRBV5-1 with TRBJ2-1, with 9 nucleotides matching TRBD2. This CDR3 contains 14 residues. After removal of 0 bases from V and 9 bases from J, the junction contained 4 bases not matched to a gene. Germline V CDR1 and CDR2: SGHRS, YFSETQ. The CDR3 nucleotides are TGCGCCAGCAGCTTGGTGCTAGCGGGAAGTGAGCAGTTCTTC. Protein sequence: CASSLVLAGSEQFF.

This chain's CDR3 is CASSRNTGSYEQYF. CDR3 in DNA: TGTGCCAGCAGTCGGAACACAGGGTCCTACGAGCAGTACTTC. The chain couples TRBV2 to TRBJ2-7; D might be TRBD1 (6 bases). Germline CDR1 and CDR2: SNHLY and FYNNEI. V was trimmed by 5 bases and J by 1 base, leaving 12 bases between them. This CDR3 region has 14 residues. Based on the CDR3 plus reference TRBV2 and TRBJ2-7, the full variable domain is EPEVTQTPSHQVTQMGQEVILRCVPISNHLYFYWYRQILGQKVEFLVSFYNNEISEKSEIFDDQFSVERPDGSNFTLKIRSTKLEDSAMYFCASSRNTGSYEQYFGPGTRLTVT.

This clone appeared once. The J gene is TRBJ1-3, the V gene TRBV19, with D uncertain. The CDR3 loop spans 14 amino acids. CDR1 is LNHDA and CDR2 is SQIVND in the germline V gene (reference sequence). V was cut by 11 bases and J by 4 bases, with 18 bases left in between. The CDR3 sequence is CASRAPSAGNTIYF. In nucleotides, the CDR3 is TGTGCCTCCCGAGCGCCGTCGGCGGGAAACACCATATATTTT.

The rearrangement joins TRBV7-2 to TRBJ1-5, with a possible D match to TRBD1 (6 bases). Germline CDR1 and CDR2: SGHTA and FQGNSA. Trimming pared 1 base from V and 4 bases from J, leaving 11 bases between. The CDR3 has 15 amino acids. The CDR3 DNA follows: TGTGCCAGCAGCTTAGGGACAGCATTTAATCAGCCCCAGCATTTT. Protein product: CASSLGTAFNQPQHF. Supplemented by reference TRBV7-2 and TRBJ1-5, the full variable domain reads GAGVSQSPSNKVTEKGKDVELRCDPISGHTALYWYRQSLGQGLEFLIYFQGNSAPDKSGLPSDRFSAERTGGSVSTLTIQRTQQEDSAVYLCASSLGTAFNQPQHFGDGTRLSIL.

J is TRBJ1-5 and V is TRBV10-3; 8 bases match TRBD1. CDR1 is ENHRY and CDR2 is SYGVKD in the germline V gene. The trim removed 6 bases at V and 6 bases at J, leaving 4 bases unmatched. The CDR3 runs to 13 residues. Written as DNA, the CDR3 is TGTGCCATCAGCTCAGGGGGCATTCAGCCCCAGCATTTT. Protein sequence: CAISSGGIQPQHF.

Here the CDR3 DNA reads TGTGCCAGCAGAGTTACTAGCGGGGGAAGGTACACGCAGTATTTT. Protein sequence: CASRVTSGGRYTQYF. The V gene is TRBV7-2, the J gene TRBJ2-3; 11 nucleotides agree with TRBD2. CDR1 SGHTA and CDR2 FQGNSA come from the germline V gene. The CDR3 has 15 residues. V was clipped by 6 bases and J by 9 bases; unmatched bases: 11. Variable domain in full (rest from reference TRBV7-2 and TRBJ2-3): GAGVSQSPSNKVTEKGKDVELRCDPISGHTALYWYRQSLGQGLEFLIYFQGNSAPDKSGLPSDRFSAERTGGSVSTLTIQRTQQEDSAVYLCASRVTSGGRYTQYFGPGTRLTVL.

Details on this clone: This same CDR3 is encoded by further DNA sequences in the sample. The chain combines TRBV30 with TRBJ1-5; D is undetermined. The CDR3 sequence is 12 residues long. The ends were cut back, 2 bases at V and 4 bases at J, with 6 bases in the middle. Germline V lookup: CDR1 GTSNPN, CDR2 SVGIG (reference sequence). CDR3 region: CAWSPGNQPQHF. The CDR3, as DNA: TGTGCCTGGAGTCCGGGTAATCAGCCCCAGCATTTT.

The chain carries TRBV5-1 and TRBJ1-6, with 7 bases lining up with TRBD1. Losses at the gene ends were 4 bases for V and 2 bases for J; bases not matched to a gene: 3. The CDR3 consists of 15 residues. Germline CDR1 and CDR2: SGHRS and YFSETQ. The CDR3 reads CASSGGTAYNSPLHF. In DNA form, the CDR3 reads TGCGCCAGCAGCGGGGGGACAGCCTATAATTCACCCCTCCACTTT.

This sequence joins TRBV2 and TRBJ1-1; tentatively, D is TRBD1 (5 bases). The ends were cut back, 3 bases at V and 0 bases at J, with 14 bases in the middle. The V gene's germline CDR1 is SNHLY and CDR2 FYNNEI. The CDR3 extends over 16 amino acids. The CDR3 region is CASSETDSLMNTEAFF. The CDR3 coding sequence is TGTGCCAGCAGTGAGACAGACAGTCTCATGAACACTGAAGCTTTCTTT. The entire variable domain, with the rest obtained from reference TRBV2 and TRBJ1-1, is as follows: EPEVTQTPSHQVTQMGQEVILRCVPISNHLYFYWYRQILGQKVEFLVSFYNNEISEKSEIFDDQFSVERPDGSNFTLKIRSTKLEDSAMYFCASSETDSLMNTEAFFGQGTRLTVV.

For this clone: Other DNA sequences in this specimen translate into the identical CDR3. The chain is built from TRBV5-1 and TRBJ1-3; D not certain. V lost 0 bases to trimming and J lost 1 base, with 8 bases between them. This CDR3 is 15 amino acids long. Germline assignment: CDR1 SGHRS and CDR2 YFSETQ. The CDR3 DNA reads TGCGCCAGCAGCTTGGCCGCGGGATCTGGAAACACCATATATTTT. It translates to CASSLAAGSGNTIYF.

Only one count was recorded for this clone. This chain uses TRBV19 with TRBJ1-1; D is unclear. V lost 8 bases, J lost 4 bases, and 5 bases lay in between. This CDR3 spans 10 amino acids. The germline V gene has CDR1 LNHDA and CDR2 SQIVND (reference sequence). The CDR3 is CASSGTEAFF. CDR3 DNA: TGTGCCAGTTCGGGCACTGAAGCTTTCTTT.

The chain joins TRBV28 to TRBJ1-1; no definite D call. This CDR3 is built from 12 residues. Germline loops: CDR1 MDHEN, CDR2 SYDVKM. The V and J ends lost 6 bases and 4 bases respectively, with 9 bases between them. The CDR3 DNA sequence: TGTGCCAGCAGCCTAGTGGCCACTGAAGCTTTCTTT. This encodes CASSLVATEAFF.

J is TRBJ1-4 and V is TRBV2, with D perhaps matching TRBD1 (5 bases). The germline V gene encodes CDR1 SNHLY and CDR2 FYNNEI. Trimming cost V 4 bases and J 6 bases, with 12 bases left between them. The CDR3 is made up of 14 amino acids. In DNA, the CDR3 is TGTGCCAGCAGTGGTCAGGGAGGTTATGAAAAACTGTTTTTT. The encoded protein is CASSGQGGYEKLFF.

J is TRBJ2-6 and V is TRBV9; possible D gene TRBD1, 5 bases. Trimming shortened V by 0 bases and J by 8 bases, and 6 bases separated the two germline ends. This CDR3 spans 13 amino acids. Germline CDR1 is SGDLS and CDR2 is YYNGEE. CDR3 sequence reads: CASSVAGPNVLTF. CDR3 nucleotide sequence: TGTGCCAGCAGCGTAGCAGGGCCCAACGTCCTGACTTTC. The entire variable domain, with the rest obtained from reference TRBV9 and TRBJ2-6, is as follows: DSGVTQTPKHLITATGQRVTLRCSPRSGDLSVYWYQQSLDQGLQFLIQYYNGEERAKGNILERFSAQQFPDLHSELNLSSLELGDSALYFCASSVAGPNVLTFGAGSRLTVL.

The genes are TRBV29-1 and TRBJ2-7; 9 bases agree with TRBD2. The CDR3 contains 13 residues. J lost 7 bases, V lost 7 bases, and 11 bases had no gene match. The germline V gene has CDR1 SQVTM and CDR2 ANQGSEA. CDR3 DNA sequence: TGCAGCGCCATAGGCGGGAGGGCCGATGAGCAGTACTTC. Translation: CSAIGGRADEQYF.

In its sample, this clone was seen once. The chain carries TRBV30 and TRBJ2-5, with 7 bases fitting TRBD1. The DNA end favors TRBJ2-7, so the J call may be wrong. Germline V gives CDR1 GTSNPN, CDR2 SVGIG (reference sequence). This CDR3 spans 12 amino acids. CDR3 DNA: TGTGCCTGGAAACAGGGGTTCTACGAGCAGTACTTC. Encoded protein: CAWKQGFYEQYF.

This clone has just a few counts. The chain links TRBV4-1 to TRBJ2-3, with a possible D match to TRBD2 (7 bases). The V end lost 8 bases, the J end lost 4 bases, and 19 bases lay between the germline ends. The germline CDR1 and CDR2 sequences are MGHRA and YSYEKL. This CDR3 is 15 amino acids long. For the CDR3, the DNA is TGCGCCAGCGGCGGAGGGGGGGGCGCGCCAGATACGCAGTATTTT. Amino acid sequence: CASGGGGGAPDTQYF.